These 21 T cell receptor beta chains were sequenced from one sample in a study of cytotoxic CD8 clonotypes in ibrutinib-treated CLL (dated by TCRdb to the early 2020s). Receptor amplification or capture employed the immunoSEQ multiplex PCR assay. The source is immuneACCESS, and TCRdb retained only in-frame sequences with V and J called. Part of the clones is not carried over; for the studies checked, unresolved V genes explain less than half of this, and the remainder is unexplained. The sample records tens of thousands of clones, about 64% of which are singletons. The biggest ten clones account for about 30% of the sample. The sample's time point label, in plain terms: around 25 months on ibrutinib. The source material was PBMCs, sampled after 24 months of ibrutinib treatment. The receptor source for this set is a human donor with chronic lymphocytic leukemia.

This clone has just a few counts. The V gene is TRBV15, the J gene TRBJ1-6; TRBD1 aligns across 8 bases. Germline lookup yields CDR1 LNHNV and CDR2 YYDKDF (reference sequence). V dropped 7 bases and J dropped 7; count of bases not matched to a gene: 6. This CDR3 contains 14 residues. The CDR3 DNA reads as TGTGCCACCACCTGGGACAGGACCAATTCACCCCTCCACTTT. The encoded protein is CATTWDRTNSPLHF.

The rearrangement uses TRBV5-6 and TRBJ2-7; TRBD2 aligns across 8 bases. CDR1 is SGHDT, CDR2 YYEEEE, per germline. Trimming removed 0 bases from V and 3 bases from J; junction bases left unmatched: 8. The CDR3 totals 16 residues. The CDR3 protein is CASSLVYATSDYEQYF. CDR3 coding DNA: TGTGCCAGCAGCTTGGTATACGCGACTAGCGACTACGAGCAGTACTTC. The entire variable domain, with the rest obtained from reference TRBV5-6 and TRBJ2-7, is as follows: DAGVTQSPTHLIKTRGQQVTLRCSPKSGHDTVSWYQQALGQGPQFIFQYYEEEERQRGNFPDRFSGHQFPNYSSELNVNALLLGDSALYLCASSLVYATSDYEQYFGPGTRLTVT.

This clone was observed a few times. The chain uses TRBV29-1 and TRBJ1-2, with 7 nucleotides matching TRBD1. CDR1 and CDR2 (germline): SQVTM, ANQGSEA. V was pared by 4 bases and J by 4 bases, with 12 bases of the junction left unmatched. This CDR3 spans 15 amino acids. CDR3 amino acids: CSVGGQSKDFYGYTF. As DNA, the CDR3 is TGCAGCGTTGGGGGACAGAGTAAAGACTTCTATGGCTACACCTTC.

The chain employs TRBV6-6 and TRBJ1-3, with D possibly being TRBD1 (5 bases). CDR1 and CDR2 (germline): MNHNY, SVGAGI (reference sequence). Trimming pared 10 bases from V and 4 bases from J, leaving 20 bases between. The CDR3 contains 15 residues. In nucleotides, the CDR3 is TGTGCCAACAACTCGACCGGGGCCGGCGGAAACACCATATATTTT. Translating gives CANNSTGAGGNTIYF.

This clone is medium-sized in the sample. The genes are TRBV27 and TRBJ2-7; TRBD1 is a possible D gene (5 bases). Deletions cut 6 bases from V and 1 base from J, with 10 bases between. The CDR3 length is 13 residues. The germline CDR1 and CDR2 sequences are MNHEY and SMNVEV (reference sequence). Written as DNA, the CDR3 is TGTGCCAGCAGGGGTGACAGTTCCTACGAGCAGTACTTC. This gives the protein CASRGDSSYEQYF.

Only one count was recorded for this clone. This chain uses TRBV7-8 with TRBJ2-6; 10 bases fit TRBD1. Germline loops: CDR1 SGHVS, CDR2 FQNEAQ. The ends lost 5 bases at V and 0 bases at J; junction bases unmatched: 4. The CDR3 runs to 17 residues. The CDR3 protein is CASSDGQGVSGANVLTF. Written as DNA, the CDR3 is TGTGCCAGCAGCGACGGACAGGGGGTCTCTGGGGCCAACGTCCTGACTTTC.

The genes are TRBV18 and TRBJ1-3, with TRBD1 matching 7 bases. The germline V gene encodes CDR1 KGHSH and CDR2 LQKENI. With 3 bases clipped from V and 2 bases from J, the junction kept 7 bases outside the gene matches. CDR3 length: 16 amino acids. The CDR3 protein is CASSPTGGQPGNTIYF. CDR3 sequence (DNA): TGTGCCAGCTCACCGACCGGGGGACAGCCTGGAAACACCATATATTTT.

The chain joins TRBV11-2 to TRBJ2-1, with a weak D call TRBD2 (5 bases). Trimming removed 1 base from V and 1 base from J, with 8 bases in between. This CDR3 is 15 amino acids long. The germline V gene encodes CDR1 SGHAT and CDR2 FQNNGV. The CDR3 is CASSLGGRSYNEQFF. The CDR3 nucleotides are TGTGCCAGCAGCTTAGGCGGGCGATCCTACAATGAGCAGTTCTTC.

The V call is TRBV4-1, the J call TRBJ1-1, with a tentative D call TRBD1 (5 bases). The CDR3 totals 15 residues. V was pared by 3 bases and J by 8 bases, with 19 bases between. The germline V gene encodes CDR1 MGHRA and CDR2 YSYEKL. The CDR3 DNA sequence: TGCGCCAGCAGCCAGATTCATACAGGAACGGAAGAAGCTTTCTTT. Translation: CASSQIHTGTEEAFF.

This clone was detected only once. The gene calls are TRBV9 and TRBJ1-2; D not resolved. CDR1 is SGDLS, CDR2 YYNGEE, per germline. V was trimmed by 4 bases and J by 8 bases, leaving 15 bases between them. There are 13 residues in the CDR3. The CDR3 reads CASSIRPTGGYTF. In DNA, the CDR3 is TGTGCCAGCAGCATAAGACCAACTGGGGGCTACACCTTC. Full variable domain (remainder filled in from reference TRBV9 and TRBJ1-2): DSGVTQTPKHLITATGQRVTLRCSPRSGDLSVYWYQQSLDQGLQFLIQYYNGEERAKGNILERFSAQQFPDLHSELNLSSLELGDSALYFCASSIRPTGGYTFGSGTRLTVV.

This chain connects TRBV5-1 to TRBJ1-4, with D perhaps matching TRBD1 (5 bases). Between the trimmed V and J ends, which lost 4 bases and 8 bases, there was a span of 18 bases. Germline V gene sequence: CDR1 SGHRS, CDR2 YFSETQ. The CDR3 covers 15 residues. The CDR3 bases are TGCGCCAGCAGCCCCGGGACCCAAGGACGAGAAAAACTGTTTTTT. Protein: CASSPGTQGREKLFF.

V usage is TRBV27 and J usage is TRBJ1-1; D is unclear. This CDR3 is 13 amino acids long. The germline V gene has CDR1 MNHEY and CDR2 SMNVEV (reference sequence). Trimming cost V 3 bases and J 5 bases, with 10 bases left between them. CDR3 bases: TGTGCCAGCAGTTTTGGTGTACAAACTGAAGCTTTCTTT. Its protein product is CASSFGVQTEAFF.

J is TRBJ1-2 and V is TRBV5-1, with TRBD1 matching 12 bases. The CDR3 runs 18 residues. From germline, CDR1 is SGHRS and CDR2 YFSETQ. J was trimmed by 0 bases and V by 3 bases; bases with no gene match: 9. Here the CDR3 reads CASSWVRGQGASNYGYTF. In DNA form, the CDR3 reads TGCGCCAGCAGCTGGGTTAGGGGACAGGGGGCGTCTAACTATGGCTACACCTTC.

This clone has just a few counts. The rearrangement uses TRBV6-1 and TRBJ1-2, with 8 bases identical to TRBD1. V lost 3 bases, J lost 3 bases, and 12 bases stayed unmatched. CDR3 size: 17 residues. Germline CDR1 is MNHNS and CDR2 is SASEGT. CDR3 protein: CASSDGTGSPYYYGYTF. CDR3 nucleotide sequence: TGTGCCAGCAGTGATGGGACAGGATCCCCCTACTACTATGGCTACACCTTC.

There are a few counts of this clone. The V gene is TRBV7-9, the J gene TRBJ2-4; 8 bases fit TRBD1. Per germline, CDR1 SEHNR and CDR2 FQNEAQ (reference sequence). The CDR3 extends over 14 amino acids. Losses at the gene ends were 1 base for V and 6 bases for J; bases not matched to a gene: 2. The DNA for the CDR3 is TGTGCCAGCAGCTTAGTAGACAGGGGAAACATTCAGTACTTC. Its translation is CASSLVDRGNIQYF.

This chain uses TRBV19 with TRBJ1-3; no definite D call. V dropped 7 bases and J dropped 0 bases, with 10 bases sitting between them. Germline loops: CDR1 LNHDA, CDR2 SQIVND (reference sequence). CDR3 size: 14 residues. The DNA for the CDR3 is TGTGCCAGTAACGGGTACTCCTCTGGAAACACCATATATTTT. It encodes CASNGYSSGNTIYF.

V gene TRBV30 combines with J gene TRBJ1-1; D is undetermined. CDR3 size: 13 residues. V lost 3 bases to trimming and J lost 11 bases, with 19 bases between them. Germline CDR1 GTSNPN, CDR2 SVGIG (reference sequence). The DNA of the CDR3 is TGTGCCTGGAGAGGGTCCCGGGAACTAGGGGCTTTCTTT. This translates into CAWRGSRELGAFF.

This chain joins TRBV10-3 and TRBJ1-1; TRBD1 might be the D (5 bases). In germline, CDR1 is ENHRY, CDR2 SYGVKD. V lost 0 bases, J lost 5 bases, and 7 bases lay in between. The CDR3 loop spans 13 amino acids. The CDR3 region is CAISESGGTEAFF. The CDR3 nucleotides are TGTGCCATCAGTGAGTCTGGGGGGACTGAAGCTTTCTTT.

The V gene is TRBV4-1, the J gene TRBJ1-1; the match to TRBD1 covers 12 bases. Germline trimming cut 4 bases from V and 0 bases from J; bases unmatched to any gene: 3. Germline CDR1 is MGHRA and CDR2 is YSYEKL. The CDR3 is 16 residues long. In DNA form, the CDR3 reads TGCGCCAGCAGCCTCCGGGACAGGGGGCTGAACACTGAAGCTTTCTTT. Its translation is CASSLRDRGLNTEAFF.

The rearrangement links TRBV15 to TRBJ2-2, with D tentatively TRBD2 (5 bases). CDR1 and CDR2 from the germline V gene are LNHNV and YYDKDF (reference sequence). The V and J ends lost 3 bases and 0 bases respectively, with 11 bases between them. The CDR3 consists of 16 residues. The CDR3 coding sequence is TGTGCCACCAGCAGGGCGGGTGGGTCGAACACCGGGGAGCTGTTTTTT. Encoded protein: CATSRAGGSNTGELFF.

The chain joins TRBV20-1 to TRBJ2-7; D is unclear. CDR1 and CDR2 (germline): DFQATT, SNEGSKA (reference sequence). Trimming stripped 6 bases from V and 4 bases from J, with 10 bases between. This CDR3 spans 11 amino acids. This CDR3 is CSAPWGYEQYF. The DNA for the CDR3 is TGCAGTGCACCCTGGGGTTACGAGCAGTACTTC.